The 17 T cell receptor beta chains below were found in one sample sequenced in a study of tumor-infiltrating lymphocytes in oesophageal squamous cell carcinoma. TCRdb processed the PCR reads anew with MiXCR; each CDR3 protein has one entry. Of about 17,000 distinct CDR3 sequences listed, roughly two fifths are singletons. Sequenced input: normal esophageal tissue next to the tumor. The receptors were sampled from a female donor with esophageal squamous cell carcinoma.

The chain joins TRBV9 to TRBJ1-5; D is ambiguous. V was trimmed by 0 bases and J by 3 bases, leaving 10 bases between them. Germline V lookup: CDR1 SGDLS, CDR2 YYNGEE. The CDR3 length is 15 residues. The CDR3 nucleotides are TGTGCCAGCAGCGTAGGTTCAGGAGACAATCAGCCCCAGCATTTT. Translation gives CASSVGSGDNQPQHF.

The chain carries TRBV7-4 and TRBJ2-7, with TRBD2 matching over 7 bases. Germline V CDR1 and CDR2: SGHVT, SQSDAQ. V lost 3 bases and J lost 0; bases outside the gene matches: 5. CDR3 length equals 15 residues. The CDR3 region has the DNA TGTGCCAGCAGCTTTTTTGGCGGGGGCTCCTACGAGCAGTACTTC. Translating gives CASSFFGGGSYEQYF.

This clonotype came up a few times. This chain connects TRBV28 to TRBJ1-5; maybe TRBD1 (6 bases). Trimming shortened V by 7 bases and J by 2 bases, and 12 bases separated the two germline ends. The CDR3 spans 14 residues. The germline V gene has CDR1 MDHEN and CDR2 SYDVKM. The CDR3 protein is CASNEQGGNQPQHF. As DNA, the CDR3 is TGTGCCAGCAATGAACAGGGAGGCAATCAGCCCCAGCATTTT.

This clonotype was found a few times. This chain joins TRBV7-2 and TRBJ2-1; 12 nucleotides align to TRBD2. The CDR3 spans 18 residues. The germline V gene encodes CDR1 SGHTA and CDR2 FQGNSA. Trimming took 5 bases from V and 0 from J; bases not matched to a gene: 8. The CDR3 here is CASSLYRTSGASYNEQFF. The CDR3 DNA sequence: TGTGCCAGCAGCCTATATCGGACTAGCGGGGCCTCCTACAATGAGCAGTTCTTC.

By its share, this clonotype is medium-sized. The CDR3 nucleotides are TGTGCCAGCAGCACACTCCAGCGGGGGTCTAACTATGGCTACACCTTC. This sequence encodes CASSTLQRGSNYGYTF. The V and J genes are TRBV11-2 and TRBJ1-2, with D possibly being TRBD1 (5 bases). Per the germline V gene, CDR1 is SGHAT and CDR2 is FQNNGV. The CDR3 runs to 16 residues. Trimming left V 5 bases short and J 0 bases short, with 16 bases between. Complete variable domain (other parts from reference TRBV11-2 and TRBJ1-2): EAGVAQSPRYKIIEKRQSVAFWCNPISGHATLYWYQQILGQGPKLLIQFQNNGVVDDSQLPKDRFSAERLKGVDSTLKIQPAKLEDSAVYLCASSTLQRGSNYGYTFGSGTRLTVV.

This clonotype was recorded a few times. Given the absence of the conserved phenylalanine or tryptophan at the CDR3 end, a read error is likely. Because the CDR3's place on the DNA is in doubt, the DNA is left out and the CDR3 is given as listed by TCRdb. The chain couples TRBV6-1 to TRBJ2-3; the DNA was not used to check the table's D call, TRBD1. The length of the CDR3 is 13 amino acids, counting both ends. CDR1 and CDR2 (germline): MNHNS, SASEGT. The CDR3 loop reads CAIQAPGGYTFGS.

This clonotype was recorded many times. The DNA for the CDR3 is TGTGCCAGCAGCTTAGCCTCAACAGGGAGGGGAAACACCATATATTTT. It translates to CASSLASTGRGNTIYF. The chain employs TRBV7-9 and TRBJ1-3; tentatively, D is TRBD1 (6 bases). V lost 0 bases and J 4 bases, leaving 13 bases between the germline ends. The CDR3 is 16 residues long. Per the germline V gene, CDR1 is SEHNR and CDR2 is FQNEAQ (reference sequence).

J is TRBJ2-2 and V is TRBV7-2; 8 bases map to TRBD2. The CDR3 is made up of 14 amino acids. Germline lookup yields CDR1 SGHTA and CDR2 FQGNSA. V shed 8 bases, J shed 2 bases, and the junction held 4 bases outside the gene matches. The CDR3 loop reads CASRRTSNTGELFF. The CDR3 DNA is TGTGCCAGCCGCCGGACTAGCAACACCGGGGAGCTGTTTTTT.

Relative to its sample, this clonotype is medium-sized. The chain has TRBV7-9 and TRBJ2-5; maybe TRBD1 (6 bases). V dropped 1 base and J dropped 5 bases, with 14 bases sitting between them. From germline, CDR1 is SEHNR and CDR2 FQNEAQ (reference sequence). The CDR3 spans 15 residues. As DNA, the CDR3 is TGTGCCAGCAGCTTAGGATCAGGGGATGGGGAGACCCAGTACTTC. Translating it yields CASSLGSGDGETQYF.

This clonotype has ten or more counts. V usage is TRBV2 and J usage is TRBJ2-7; D perhaps matches TRBD1 (7 bases). The J call is uncertain, as TRBJ2-5 better fits the DNA end. Germline CDR1 and CDR2: SNHLY and FYNNEI. The CDR3 is made up of 15 amino acids. The CDR3 spells CASRGGRQGVETQYF. The CDR3 bases are TGTGCCAGCAGGGGGGGCAGACAGGGTGTGGAGACCCAGTACTTC.

This chain uses TRBV7-3 with TRBJ2-5; 12 nucleotides align to TRBD2. The closer fit of TRBJ2-1 to the DNA end suggests the J call may be wrong. This CDR3 has 16 residues. Germline CDR1 reads SGHTA; CDR2 reads FQGTGA. Here the CDR3 reads CASSLSLAGGDNEQFF. Written as DNA, the CDR3 is TGTGCCAGCAGCTTATCCCTAGCGGGAGGGGACAATGAGCAGTTCTTC.

This clonotype is deemed medium-sized. This chain joins TRBV11-2 and TRBJ2-6; maybe TRBD1 (5 bases). The CDR3 loop spans 16 amino acids. The V gene's germline CDR1 is SGHAT and CDR2 FQNNGV. V was cut by 5 bases and J by 0 bases, with 11 bases left in between. The CDR3 coding sequence is TGTGCCAGCAGCCCCGGTGGGGCCTCTGGGGCCAACGTCCTGACTTTC. As protein: CASSPGGASGANVLTF. Variable domain in full (rest from reference TRBV11-2 and TRBJ2-6): EAGVAQSPRYKIIEKRQSVAFWCNPISGHATLYWYQQILGQGPKLLIQFQNNGVVDDSQLPKDRFSAERLKGVDSTLKIQPAKLEDSAVYLCASSPGGASGANVLTFGAGSRLTVL.

This clonotype was observed a handful of times. The CDR3 end shows no conserved phenylalanine or tryptophan, and so a read error is likely. No DNA is shown, since the ends of the CDR3 on it are uncertain; the CDR3 is the one TCRdb lists. V gene TRBV6-6 combines with J gene TRBJ2-7; the DNA was not compared with TRBD2, the D call given in the table. The CDR3 is 17 amino acids long, termini counted. Germline CDR1 and CDR2: MNHNY and SVGAGI (reference sequence). The CDR3 is CASSPGGALPLGYTFGS.

Turning to this clonotype: The CDR3 end shows no conserved phenylalanine or tryptophan, and so a read error is likely. It is unclear where the CDR3 begins or ends on the DNA, so no DNA is shown, and the CDR3 is as TCRdb lists it. The chain carries TRBV4-3 and TRBJ2-7; TRBD1 reflects the table's D call only, with no check against the DNA. The CDR3 spans 16 residues, counting both ends. Germline CDR1 is LGHNA and CDR2 is YSLEER. CDR3 protein: CASAPGQGAYEQYFGS.

This clonotype was detected ten times or more. The chain employs TRBV10-2 and TRBJ1-2; the D is unclear. In germline, CDR1 is WSHSY, CDR2 SAAADI. The CDR3 consists of 12 residues. Trimming took 9 bases from V and 0 from J, leaving 8 bases between them. The CDR3 nucleotides read TGCGCCAGTTCGGCGTCTAACTATGGCTACACCTTC. The encoded protein is CASSASNYGYTF.

The V and J genes are TRBV12-3 or TRBV12-4 and TRBJ1-1; D remains ambiguous. V dropped 3 bases and J dropped 11 bases, with 13 bases sitting between them. This CDR3 has 12 amino acids. The CDR3 is CASSFKSFVAFF. The CDR3 DNA reads TGTGCCAGCAGTTTTAAGTCCTTTGTTGCTTTCTTT.

The gene calls are TRBV11-1 and TRBJ2-6; no reliable D call. Gene TRBJ2-7 matches the end of the DNA better, so the J call may be wrong. The CDR3 spans 14 residues. CDR1 and CDR2 (germline): SGHAT, FQDESV (reference sequence). The CDR3, as DNA: TGTGCCAGCAGCTCGTATTTGGTGTCCTACGAGCAGTACTTC. Protein: CASSSYLVSYEQYF.